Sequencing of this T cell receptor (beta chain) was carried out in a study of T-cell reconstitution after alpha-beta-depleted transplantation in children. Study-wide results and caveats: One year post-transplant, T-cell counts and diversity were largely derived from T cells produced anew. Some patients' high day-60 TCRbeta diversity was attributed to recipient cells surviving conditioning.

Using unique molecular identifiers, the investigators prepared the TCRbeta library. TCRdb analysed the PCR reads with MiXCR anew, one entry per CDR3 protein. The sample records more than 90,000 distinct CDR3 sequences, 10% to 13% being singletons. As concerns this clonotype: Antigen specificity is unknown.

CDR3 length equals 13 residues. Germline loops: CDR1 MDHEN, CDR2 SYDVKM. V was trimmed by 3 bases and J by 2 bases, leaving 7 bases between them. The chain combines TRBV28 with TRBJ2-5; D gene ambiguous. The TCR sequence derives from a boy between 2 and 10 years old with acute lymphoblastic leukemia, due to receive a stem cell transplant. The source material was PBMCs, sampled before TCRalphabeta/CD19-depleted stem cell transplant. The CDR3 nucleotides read TGTGCCAGCAGTTTTTTCACTCAAGAGACCCAGTACTTC. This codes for CASSFFTQETQYF.